Below, 10 T cell receptor beta chains from the same sample are listed, as sequenced in a study of graft-versus-host responses after intestinal transplantation. Generated by immunoSEQ multiplex PCR, the TCRdb table keeps only in-frame clones and is missing some. This repertoire shows over 75,000 clones, roughly 88% found once; its top ten account for 1.4%. This material consisted of PBMCs, taken 255 days after intestinal transplant. Receptors were obtained from a human patient who received an intestinal transplant, so some T cells may come from the graft donor.

This clone was seen a single time. The chain combines TRBV6-5 with TRBJ1-1; maybe TRBD1 (6 bases). Trimming stripped 7 bases from V and 4 bases from J, with 13 bases between. The CDR3 covers 13 residues. Germline assignment: CDR1 MNHEY and CDR2 SVGAGI. This CDR3 reads CASNAQGATEAFF. In DNA form, the CDR3 reads TGTGCCAGCAACGCACAGGGTGCCACTGAAGCTTTCTTT.

The genes are TRBV5-1 and TRBJ1-6; D is uncertain. The CDR3 has 15 residues. V lost 0 bases and J 9 bases, leaving 13 bases between the germline ends. Germline V lookup: CDR1 SGHRS, CDR2 YFSETQ. CDR3 DNA: TGCGCCAGCAGCTTGGCTACCTTGAGGGCTTCACCCCTCCACTTT. Protein sequence: CASSLATLRASPLHF.

This rearrangement joins TRBV6-5 to TRBJ1-2; perhaps TRBD1 as D (5 bases). Between the trimmed V and J ends, which lost 0 bases and 7 bases, there was a span of 9 bases. Germline V gene lookup returns CDR1 MNHEY and CDR2 SVGAGI. The CDR3 totals 13 residues. Written as DNA, the CDR3 is TGTGCCAGCAGTTACTCCGGTGGGGGTGGCTACACCTTC. It codes for CASSYSGGGGYTF.

V gene TRBV11-2 combines with J gene TRBJ2-7, with no clear D. V was pared by 4 bases and J by 3 bases, with 13 bases between. The V gene's germline CDR1 is SGHAT and CDR2 FQNNGV. The CDR3 runs 14 residues. CDR3 loop: CASSSSDVIYEQYV. For the CDR3, the DNA is TGTGCCAGCAGCTCCTCGGACGTTATCTACGAGCAGTACGTC.

The chain links TRBV5-4 to TRBJ1-6; D is uncertain. Trimming cost V 2 bases and J 3 bases, with 9 bases left between them. The CDR3 loop spans 15 amino acids. CDR1 and CDR2 from the germline V gene are SGHNT and YYREEE (reference sequence). The CDR3 sequence: CASSLQGLYNSPLHF. The CDR3 DNA sequence: TGTGCCAGCAGCTTACAAGGCCTCTATAATTCACCCCTCCACTTT.

This chain connects TRBV6-1 to TRBJ2-7; D gene unclear. Germline V gives CDR1 MNHNS, CDR2 SASEGT. This CDR3 contains 11 residues. V lost 6 bases to trimming and J lost 0 bases, with 3 bases between them. CDR3 loop: CASRISYEQYF. CDR3 coding DNA: TGTGCCAGCAGAATCTCCTACGAGCAGTACTTC.

J is TRBJ2-7 and V is TRBV6-5; D may correspond to TRBD1 or TRBD2 (5 bases each). The V gene's germline CDR1 is MNHEY and CDR2 SVGAGI. V was pared by 0 bases and J by 3 bases, with 9 bases between. This CDR3 has 14 residues. The CDR3 nucleotides are TGTGCCAGCAGTTACTCGGGGGAAGGCTACGAGCAGTACTTC. Translated, it gives CASSYSGEGYEQYF.

This chain joins TRBV11-2 and TRBJ2-1; D is undetermined. Germline-derived CDR1 and CDR2 are SGHAT and FQNNGV. V was pared by 3 bases and J by 4 bases, with 10 bases between. The CDR3 extends over 14 amino acids. The CDR3 spells CASSFRTDYNEQFF. The CDR3 DNA is TGTGCCAGCAGCTTTCGGACGGATTACAATGAGCAGTTCTTC.

In nucleotides, the CDR3 is TGTGCCAGCAGGGGGGTTGGCTACGAGCAGTACTTC. As protein: CASRGVGYEQYF. The chain joins TRBV6-5 to TRBJ2-7, with D perhaps TRBD1 or TRBD2 (5 bases each). This CDR3 is 12 amino acids long. CDR1 and CDR2 from the germline V gene are MNHEY and SVGAGI. Trimming cost V 6 bases and J 3 bases, with 9 bases left between them.

This rearrangement joins TRBV5-6 to TRBJ1-1; D ambiguous. There are 13 residues in the CDR3. Germline V lookup: CDR1 SGHDT, CDR2 YYEEEE. The CDR3 spells CASLKDDDTEAFF. The CDR3 DNA follows: TGTGCGAGTCTCAAGGACGATGACACTGAAGCTTTCTTT.